The sample holds a few counts of the clone carrying this TCR beta chain. These data come from a study of blood T cell repertoires in COVID-19. Study-wide context: Donors in the United States, Italy and Spain gave samples during acute or convalescent COVID-19. PBMCs, B-cell-depleted T cells, or T cells provided the cDNA or gDNA that made up the material.

Original analysis: For nucleated cells, counts were estimated from reference gene primer amplification. The method was immunoSEQ multiplex PCR; TCRdb's version includes in-frame clones alone and lacks a portion of them. That table furnishes V, J and clone size, whereas the DNA furnished D and trimming. The data contain 270,000 or so clones, around 86% of them singletons. The sample was peripheral blood. The origin of this receptor is an older woman with active or convalescent COVID-19.

Written as DNA, the CDR3 is TGTGCCAGCAGCTTGGGGGACAGGGGGCACATTCAGCCCCAGCATTTT. Translation gives CASSLGDRGHIQPQHF. The V call is TRBV5-6, the J call TRBJ1-5, with 12 nucleotides matching TRBD1. V lost 0 bases and J lost 6; bases outside the gene matches: 4. CDR1 is SGHDT, CDR2 YYEEEE, per germline. The CDR3 runs 16 residues.